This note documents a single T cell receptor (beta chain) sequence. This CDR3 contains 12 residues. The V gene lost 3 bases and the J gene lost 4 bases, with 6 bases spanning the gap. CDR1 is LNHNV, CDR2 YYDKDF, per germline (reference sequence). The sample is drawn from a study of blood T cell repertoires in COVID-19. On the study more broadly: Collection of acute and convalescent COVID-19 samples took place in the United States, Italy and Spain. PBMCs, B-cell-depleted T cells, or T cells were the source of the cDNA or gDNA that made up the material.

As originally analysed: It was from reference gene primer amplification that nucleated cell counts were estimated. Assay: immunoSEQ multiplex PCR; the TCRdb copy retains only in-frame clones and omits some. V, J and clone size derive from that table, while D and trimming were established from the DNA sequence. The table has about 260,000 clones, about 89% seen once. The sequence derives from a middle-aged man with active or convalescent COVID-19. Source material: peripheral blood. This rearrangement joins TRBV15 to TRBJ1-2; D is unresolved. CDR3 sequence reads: CATSRATYGYTF. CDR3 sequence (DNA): TGTGCCACCAGCAGGGCCACCTATGGCTACACCTTC.